This T cell receptor (beta chain) stems from a study of post-analysis software for immune sequencing data. General study findings and limits: Strong co-clustering by F measure linked samples that shared a preparation batch. In patients, a few TRBV segments were more frequent than in controls, with TRBV5-6, TRBV5-1 and TRBV20-1 among them.

Of note for this clonotype: No antigen is known for it.

The TCR beta cDNA libraries carried unique molecular identifiers. Starting from about 0.98 to 11 million T cells, the study yielded a few hundred thousand cDNA molecules. MiXCR, run by TCRdb on the PCR reads, gives a single entry per CDR3 protein. The top ten hold over 9% of the sample, which has hundreds of thousands of distinct CDR3 sequences, approximately 60% seen once. V gave up 6 bases and J gave up 7 bases; unmatched junction bases: 9. This CDR3 spans 14 amino acids. Per the germline V gene, CDR1 is SQVTM and CDR2 is ANQGSEA. The clonotype was recovered from a girl aged 2 to 10 with multiple sclerosis. The chain has TRBV29-1 and TRBJ2-1; TRBD1 aligns across 10 bases. Material: blood. The DNA for the CDR3 is TGCAGCGTGGAGGGACAGGGGAAGATGAATGAGCAGTTCTTC. It is translated as CSVEGQGKMNEQFF.